This T cell receptor (beta chain) was found in a study of T cells in Graves' hyperthyroidism and ophthalmopathy. TCR beta CDR3 regions were amplified from RNA. TCR CDR3 underwent first-round RT-PCR with the HTBI primer set. TCRdb processed the multiplex PCR reads anew with MiXCR; each CDR3 protein has one entry. The repertoire consists of roughly 420,000 distinct CDR3 sequences, with approximately 15% occurring once and the leading ten covering about 5%. The CDR3 length is 19 residues. In germline, CDR1 is LNHNV, CDR2 YYDKDF (reference sequence). V lost 5 bases and J lost 0; bases outside the gene matches: 16. Overall study results and limits: Ophthalmopathy was told apart from stable hyperthyroidism by a 13 V-J model.

The table lists this clonotype with a few counts. Its matching antigen is unknown. Sequenced: blood. The genes are TRBV15 and TRBJ2-1, with TRBD2 matching 7 bases. The clonotype was recovered from a woman aged 18-29 years with Graves' hyperthyroidism. The CDR3 DNA reads as TGTGCCACCAGCCCCACGGGAAATAGCGGGCGCAACTCCTACAATGAGCAGTTCTTC. As protein: CATSPTGNSGRNSYNEQFF.